These 13 T cell receptor beta chains share one sample of origin, sequenced in a study of T-cell reconstitution after alpha-beta-depleted transplantation in children. Library preparation (for TCRbeta) was performed with unique molecular identifiers. TCRdb analysed the PCR reads with MiXCR anew, one entry per CDR3 protein. The sample lists around 370,000 distinct CDR3 sequences; 15% to 20% were seen once. This specimen was PBMCs, mostly from graft donor cells, taken 360 days after TCRalphabeta/CD19-depleted stem cell transplant. The source of these receptors is a male patient aged 2 to 10 who had a stem cell transplant for acute lymphoblastic leukemia, so the T cells may come from the graft donor.

A few counts support this clonotype. The chain combines TRBV29-1 with TRBJ1-1, with TRBD1 as a possible D gene (5 bases). Trimming took 6 bases from V and 3 from J, leaving 14 bases between them. CDR1 and CDR2 from the germline V gene are SQVTM and ANQGSEA. The CDR3 sequence is 13 residues long. CDR3 sequence (DNA): TGCAGCGTGGGACGGACGAGGTACACTGAAGCTTTCTTT. Protein: CSVGRTRYTEAFF.

The V and J genes are TRBV7-9 and TRBJ2-7; maybe TRBD2 (6 bases). CDR1 is SEHNR and CDR2 is FQNEAQ in the germline V gene (reference sequence). This CDR3 is built from 16 residues. V was cut by 5 bases and J by 7 bases, with 24 bases left in between. In DNA form, the CDR3 reads TGTGCCAGCAGCCCCTGGGGTATTAGCGGAACGGGGGAGCAGTACTTC. This translates into CASSPWGISGTGEQYF.

The chain is built from TRBV9 and TRBJ2-7, with 9 bases aligning to TRBD2. Germline trimming cut 3 bases from V and 3 bases from J; bases unmatched to any gene: 10. CDR1 is SGDLS and CDR2 is YYNGEE in the germline V gene. The length of the CDR3 is 16 residues. The CDR3 DNA reads as TGTGCCAGCAGCGCAGGGACTAGCACGGGACTCTACGAGCAGTACTTC. This codes for CASSAGTSTGLYEQYF. Filled out from reference TRBV9 and TRBJ2-7, the complete variable domain reads DSGVTQTPKHLITATGQRVTLRCSPRSGDLSVYWYQQSLDQGLQFLIQYYNGEERAKGNILERFSAQQFPDLHSELNLSSLELGDSALYFCASSAGTSTGLYEQYFGPGTRLTVT.

This clonotype was seen a few times. The chain combines TRBV4-2 with TRBJ2-5; no clear D gene. This CDR3 comprises 15 residues. The V and J ends lost 1 base and 2 bases respectively, with 11 bases between them. Per germline, CDR1 LGHNA and CDR2 YNFKEQ. In nucleotides, the CDR3 is TGTGCCAGCAGCCAAGCCGGCACGCCGCAAGAGACCCAGTACTTC. Translating gives CASSQAGTPQETQYF.

In this sample, this clonotype turned up a few times. The chain employs TRBV29-1 and TRBJ2-1; D remains unclear. The CDR3 is 15 amino acids. Germline V gene data show CDR1 as SQVTM and CDR2 as ANQGSEA. V gave up 4 bases and J gave up 9 bases, with 22 bases separating them. The CDR3 sequence is CSVVGVEVSLSEQFF. The CDR3 bases are TGCAGCGTTGTAGGAGTAGAGGTTTCCCTTAGTGAGCAGTTCTTC.

The rearrangement uses TRBV4-3 and TRBJ2-1, with 10 nucleotides matching TRBD2. V lost 3 bases and J lost 5; bases outside the gene matches: 4. The CDR3 covers 15 residues. CDR1 and CDR2 from the germline V gene are LGHNA and YSLEER. Here the CDR3 DNA reads TGCGCCAGCAGCCACGGACTAGCGGACCACAATGAGCAGTTCTTC. Residues: CASSHGLADHNEQFF.

V usage is TRBV9 and J usage is TRBJ2-7, with 7 nucleotides matching TRBD1. Trimming at V came to 3 bases and at J to 0 bases, leaving 6 bases not matched to a gene. Germline CDR1 SGDLS, CDR2 YYNGEE. The CDR3 sequence is 15 residues long. As DNA, the CDR3 is TGTGCCAGCAGCGACGGACAGGCTGGCTCCTACGAGCAGTACTTC. It yields the protein CASSDGQAGSYEQYF.

This clonotype was observed a few times. One junction end disagrees with the germline gene, perhaps due to a read error. The chain has TRBV7-7 and TRBJ2-1; tentatively, D is TRBD2 (6 bases). The CDR3 covers 16 residues. CDR1 is SSHAT, CDR2 FNYEAQ, per germline (reference sequence). This chain's CDR3 is CASSPGGISAYNEQFF. The DNA for the CDR3 is TGTGCTAGCAGCCCAGGCGGGATCTCGGCCTACAATGAGCAGTTCTTC.

There are a few counts of this clonotype. This chain joins TRBV6-1 and TRBJ2-5, with 10 nucleotides matching TRBD2. CDR1 and CDR2 (germline): MNHNS, SASEGT. The junction had 6 bases not matched to a gene; V was cut back by 1 base and J by 4 bases. CDR3 size: 16 residues. The CDR3: CASSEGPSGRGETQYF. The CDR3, as DNA: TGTGCCAGCAGTGAAGGCCCTAGCGGGAGAGGAGAGACCCAGTACTTC.

There are a few counts of this clonotype. This chain connects TRBV29-1 to TRBJ1-4; D is possibly TRBD1 (6 bases). The germline V gene has CDR1 SQVTM and CDR2 ANQGSEA. The CDR3 covers 13 residues. With 5 bases removed from V and 7 bases from J, the gap between germline ends came to 14 bases. The CDR3 bases are TGCAGCGTTACAGGGAGATTTACTGAAAAACTGTTTTTT. This encodes CSVTGRFTEKLFF.

This chain's CDR3 is CASSFRFQGQYTQYF. CDR3 nucleotide sequence: TGTGCCAGCAGCTTCCGTTTCCAAGGACAATATACGCAGTATTTT. This chain joins TRBV5-6 and TRBJ2-3; D perhaps matches TRBD1 (5 bases). V gave up 2 bases and J gave up 7 bases, with 17 bases separating them. Per germline, CDR1 SGHDT and CDR2 YYEEEE. CDR3 length equals 15 residues.

The chain couples TRBV4-2 to TRBJ2-7, with D possibly TRBD2 on 6 matching bases. Per germline, CDR1 LGHNA and CDR2 YNFKEQ. Trimming removed 4 bases from V and 0 bases from J, with 16 bases in between. The CDR3 runs to 16 residues. The CDR3 coding sequence is TGTGCCAGCAGCCCCGGAGAGGGACTGCTCTCCTACGAGCAGTACTTC. Translation: CASSPGEGLLSYEQYF.

The chain links TRBV20-1 to TRBJ2-3; TRBD2 matches 10 bases. The germline V gene has CDR1 DFQATT and CDR2 SNEGSKA (reference sequence). The CDR3 is 19 amino acids. Unmatched junction bases numbered 18, after V lost 4 bases and J lost 2 bases. DNA of the CDR3: TGCAGTGCTACCATCCGACTAGCGGGTATACTTCCCCTCACAGATACGCAGTATTTT. Translating gives CSATIRLAGILPLTDTQYF.